The 9 T cell receptor beta chains given below trace back to one sample, sequenced in a study of response to subunit inactivated influenza vaccine (dated by TCRdb to between 2018 and 2020). Libraries were made using RT-PCR. TCRdb names Illumina HiSeq 2500 as the instrument used. TCRdb trimmed public reads at Q25 via fastp, called clones via MiXCR and kept in-frame beta chains. Duplicate CDR3 protein sequences are folded into a single record with the most common DNA and genes. For this sample there are 450,000 to 600,000 distinct CDR3 sequences; 7.6% appear just once. The ten most abundant clones make up 10% to 15% of the sample. The source material was PBMCs from blood, sampled less than 30 months after vaccination. Receptors originate from a man aged 45 to 70 who received an inactivated influenza vaccine. Donor details come from another sample of the same person, matched by shared clones.

This clonotype was counted many times. The rearrangement links TRBV20-1 to TRBJ1-2, with D hard to call. Germline CDR1 reads DFQATT; CDR2 reads SNEGSKA (reference sequence). Trimming took off 3 bases at V and 7 bases at J, with 18 bases between the two ends. The CDR3 length is 14 residues. This chain's CDR3 is CSASPNLGLGGYTF. In DNA form, the CDR3 reads TGCAGTGCTAGCCCCAACCTAGGACTTGGTGGCTACACCTTC.

This clonotype was seen many times. The gene calls are TRBV11-2 and TRBJ2-7; D is unresolved. The CDR3 contains 12 residues. Germline lookup yields CDR1 SGHAT and CDR2 FQNNGV. V lost 1 base and J lost 5, with 6 bases in between. CDR3 residues: CASSLGLNEQYF. The CDR3 DNA sequence: TGTGCCAGCAGCTTAGGACTGAACGAGCAGTACTTC.

This clonotype appeared a few times. J is TRBJ2-7 and V is TRBV9; 7 positions match TRBD2. The CDR3 extends over 15 amino acids. Germline values: CDR1 SGDLS, CDR2 YYNGEE. V gave up 5 bases and J gave up 3 bases; unmatched junction bases: 11. Here the CDR3 reads CASSPGTTSYYEQYF. The CDR3 DNA sequence: TGTGCCAGCAGTCCCGGGACTACCTCCTACTACGAGCAGTACTTC.

The table lists this clonotype with many counts. The chain joins TRBV10-1 to TRBJ2-7, with D uncertain. From germline, CDR1 is WNHNN and CDR2 SYGVQD (reference sequence). The CDR3 consists of 14 residues. V was shortened by 0 bases and J by 4 bases, with 10 bases between the two germline ends. The CDR3 loop reads CASSESATVYEQYF. For the CDR3, the DNA is TGCGCCAGCAGTGAGTCCGCCACGGTTTACGAGCAGTACTTC.

This clonotype has at least ten counts. The CDR3 spells CASSLRDMYNSPLHF. As DNA, the CDR3 is TGTGCCAGCAGTCTCCGGGACATGTATAATTCACCCCTCCACTTT. The V and J genes are TRBV6-8 and TRBJ1-6; TRBD1 might be the D (6 bases). The CDR3 is 15 residues long. Trimming pared 5 bases from V and 4 bases from J, leaving 12 bases between. CDR1 is MNHGY and CDR2 is SAAAGT in the germline V gene.

This clonotype has more than one count but fewer than ten. The chain is built from TRBV6-6 and TRBJ2-1; the match to TRBD2 covers 10 bases. The germline CDR1 and CDR2 sequences are MNHNY and SVGAGI (reference sequence). Trimming cost V 8 bases and J 8 bases; bases outside gene matches: 6. CDR3 length equals 13 residues. In DNA form, the CDR3 reads TGTGCCAGCCAGCGGGGGGGCGGCGATGAGCAGTTCTTC. Its protein is CASQRGGGDEQFF.

This clonotype has just a few counts. V gene TRBV6-5 combines with J gene TRBJ2-3; D may be TRBD2 (5 bases). Trimming took 5 bases from V and 12 from J, leaving 12 bases between them. The CDR3 contains 11 residues. Germline CDR1 reads MNHEY; CDR2 reads SVGAGI. CDR3 in DNA: TGTGCCAGCAGTCTAGGACTGAATCAGTATTTT. Amino acids: CASSLGLNQYF.

This chain uses TRBV11-2 with TRBJ2-1; D is ambiguous. Deletions cut 0 bases from V and 9 bases from J, with 12 bases between. This CDR3 has 14 amino acids. Per the germline V gene, CDR1 is SGHAT and CDR2 is FQNNGV. CDR3 region: CASSLEEFKGEQFF. Written as DNA, the CDR3 is TGTGCCAGCAGCTTAGAAGAGTTCAAGGGTGAGCAGTTCTTC.

V usage is TRBV4-3 and J usage is TRBJ1-2, with 12 bases that match TRBD1. The CDR3 has 17 amino acids. Germline V CDR1 and CDR2: LGHNA, YSLEER. Trimming removed 1 base from V and 7 bases from J; junction bases left unmatched: 10. The CDR3 nucleotides read TGCGCCAGCAGCCAAGCCCCCGGGACAGGGGGCGAAGTTGGCTACACCTTC. It is translated as CASSQAPGTGGEVGYTF.